Presented here are 5 T cell receptor beta chains from one specimen sequenced in a study of T cell changes during pregnancy in multiple sclerosis. Clones were read by immunoSEQ multiplex PCR, and TCRdb kept only the in-frame ones, dropping some. Counted here are more than 55,000 clones, about 92% occurring once; the ten biggest clones make up roughly 6.5%. Specimen: peripheral blood, collected in the third trimester of pregnancy. Receptors originate from a female donor in good health, enrolled as a control in a pregnancy study.

The CDR3 is CASSPGRGPGANVLTF. The CDR3 coding sequence is TGTGCCAGCTCACCAGGCAGGGGTCCCGGGGCCAACGTCCTGACTTTC. The chain combines TRBV18 with TRBJ2-6; tentatively, D is TRBD1 (6 bases). Germline V gene sequence: CDR1 KGHSH, CDR2 LQKENI. The CDR3 covers 16 residues. Deletions cut 2 bases from V and 4 bases from J, with 12 bases between.

This clone appeared once. This chain uses TRBV29-1 with TRBJ2-3; D is unresolved. Trimming left V 6 bases short and J 4 bases short, with 17 bases between. Germline V gene lookup returns CDR1 SQVTM and CDR2 ANQGSEA. This CDR3 is built from 14 residues. The CDR3 region is CSVLLRFAADTQYF. CDR3 nucleotide sequence: TGCAGCGTCCTGCTTCGGTTCGCTGCAGATACGCAGTATTTT.

This clone was seen a single time. The V and J genes are TRBV6-5 and TRBJ2-7, with 7 bases identical to TRBD1. CDR3 length equals 14 residues. V lost 8 bases and J lost 5; bases outside the gene matches: 12. Germline loops: CDR1 MNHEY, CDR2 SVGAGI. CDR3 in amino acids: CASFPHRGHDEQYF. The CDR3 coding sequence is TGTGCCAGCTTTCCTCACAGGGGTCACGACGAGCAGTACTTC.

V and J are TRBV9 and TRBJ1-1; D is unresolved. The CDR3 runs to 14 residues. CDR1 is SGDLS and CDR2 is YYNGEE in the germline V gene. V was shortened by 1 base and J by 4 bases, with 11 bases between the two germline ends. This CDR3 is CASSVKMGSTEAFF. The CDR3 nucleotides are TGTGCCAGCAGCGTAAAGATGGGGAGCACTGAAGCTTTCTTT. Full variable domain (outside the CDR3, taken from reference TRBV9 and TRBJ1-1): DSGVTQTPKHLITATGQRVTLRCSPRSGDLSVYWYQQSLDQGLQFLIQYYNGEERAKGNILERFSAQQFPDLHSELNLSSLELGDSALYFCASSVKMGSTEAFFGQGTRLTVV.

The CDR3 reads CASTGGRGEQYF. The DNA of the CDR3 is TGTGCCAGCACCGGGGGGAGGGGCGAGCAGTACTTC. The chain has TRBV6-6 and TRBJ2-7, with 7 bases that match TRBD2. With V trimmed by 7 bases and J by 6 bases, 6 bases remained unmatched. Germline lookup yields CDR1 MNHNY and CDR2 SVGAGI (reference sequence). There are 12 residues in the CDR3.